This T cell receptor (beta chain) was documented in a study of CD8+ T cells in alopecia areata. Isolated RNA was reverse transcribed into cDNA used as the sequencing template. The data were produced by immunoSEQ multiplex PCR, yet TCRdb's version contains in-frame clones alone and is incomplete. Among around 200,000 clones listed, about 63% were seen once. The V gene lost 1 base and the J gene lost 3 bases, with 11 bases spanning the gap. This CDR3 spans 15 amino acids. Germline V gene sequence: CDR1 MNHEY, CDR2 SVGAGI. Specimen: CD4+ T cells sorted from blood, collected at week 0. This rearrangement joins TRBV6-5 to TRBJ2-3; either TRBD1 or TRBD2 may supply D (6 bases each). The receptor was isolated from a human donor with alopecia areata. The CDR3 DNA reads TGTGCCAGCAGTTACTATGGGGGGCCTACAGATACGCAGTATTTT. Amino acids: CASSYYGGPTDTQYF.